This T cell receptor beta chain was recovered during a study of T cells in Graves' hyperthyroidism and ophthalmopathy. This clonotype showed up just a few times. Subjects with ophthalmopathy showed a Clinical Activity Score no lower than 3, a NOSPECS grade no lower than 4, and a duration shorter than 3 months. On the basis of clinical symptoms, serum thyroxine and TRAb, thyroid ultrasound and orbital computed tomography, diagnoses were made. Amplification targeted TCR beta CDR3 regions from RNA transcripts. Using the HTBI primer set, a first-round RT-PCR was run on the TCR CDR3. TCRdb fed the multiplex PCR reads into MiXCR, producing one record per CDR3 protein. This sample has about 640,000 distinct CDR3 sequences, with about 20% found just once. The CDR3 sequence is 18 residues long. Germline lookup yields CDR1 SGHTA and CDR2 FQGNSA. V lost 1 base and J 4 bases, leaving 21 bases between the germline ends.

The chain couples TRBV7-2 to TRBJ2-3; possible D gene TRBD2, 6 bases. This clonotype originated in a man aged 25-45 years with Graves' ophthalmopathy. The sample consisted of blood. CDR3 sequence (DNA): TGTGCCAGCAGCTTAGGTCGGTTATGGGGCGGGACCCCAGATACGCAGTATTTT. Translating gives CASSLGRLWGGTPDTQYF.